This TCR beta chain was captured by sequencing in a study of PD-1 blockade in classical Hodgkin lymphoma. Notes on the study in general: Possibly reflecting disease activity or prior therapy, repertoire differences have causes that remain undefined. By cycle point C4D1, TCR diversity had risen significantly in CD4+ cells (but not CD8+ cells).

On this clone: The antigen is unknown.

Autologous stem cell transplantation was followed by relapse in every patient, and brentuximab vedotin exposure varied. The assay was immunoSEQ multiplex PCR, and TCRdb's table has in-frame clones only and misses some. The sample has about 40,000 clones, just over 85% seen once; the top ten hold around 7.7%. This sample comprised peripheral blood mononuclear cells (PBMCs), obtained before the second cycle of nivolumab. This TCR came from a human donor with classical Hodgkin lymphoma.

The CDR3 DNA is TGTGCCAGCAGTGAATCCAACAGGGTTTTCTCCTACAATGAGCAGTTCTTC. It encodes CASSESNRVFSYNEQFF. This chain joins TRBV6-4 and TRBJ2-1; the D gene is possibly TRBD1 (6 bases). Germline V gives CDR1 MRHNA, CDR2 SNTAGT. The length of the CDR3 is 17 residues. V dropped 3 bases and J dropped 0 bases, with 15 bases sitting between them.